Presented here are 29 T cell receptor beta chains from one specimen sequenced in a study of early T cells in non-severe SARS-CoV-2 infection (dated by TCRdb to the early 2020s). Library generation was performed with 5' RACE. Sequencer: NextSeq 500. Through fastp at Q25 and MiXCR, TCRdb rebuilt clones from the public reads, retaining in-frame beta chains. Rows matching on CDR3 protein sequence are summarized as one entry with the most common DNA and genes. The sample data list some 76,000 distinct CDR3 sequences, and roughly 13% of these were observed just once. Roughly an eighth of the sample belongs to the ten largest clones. Sequencing was carried out using whole blood. These receptor sequences come from an adult who was a healthcare worker with PCR-confirmed SARS-CoV-2 infection or an uninfected control (not recorded which).

This clonotype was seen a handful of times. This sequence joins TRBV10-2 and TRBJ2-1, with D uncertain. Germline V CDR1 and CDR2: WSHSY, SAAADI. CDR3 length: 11 amino acids. V was trimmed by 4 bases and J by 8 bases, leaving 6 bases between them. The CDR3 bases are TGCGCCAGCAGTGCGGCGTATGAGCAGTTCTTC. It specifies CASSAAYEQFF.

Many counts were recorded for this clonotype. The chain links TRBV19 to TRBJ2-7, with 7 bases identical to TRBD1. V shed 6 bases and J 3 bases; nucleotides not matched to a gene: 8. Germline V gives CDR1 LNHDA, CDR2 SQIVND (reference sequence). There are 14 residues in the CDR3. The CDR3 region has the DNA TGTGCCAGTAGCGAGACAGGGAGTATCTACGAGCAGTACTTC. The encoded protein is CASSETGSIYEQYF.

This clonotype was seen only a few times. This chain links TRBV3-1 with TRBJ2-7, with 10 bases matching TRBD2. J was trimmed by 4 bases and V by 2 bases; bases with no gene match: 8. CDR3 length: 16 residues. Germline loops: CDR1 LGHDT, CDR2 YNNKEL (reference sequence). CDR3 DNA sequence: TGTGCCAGCAGCCAAATGCCTACTAGCGGGGTATACGAGCAGTACTTC. It codes for CASSQMPTSGVYEQYF.

This clonotype was picked up many times. The chain uses TRBV9 and TRBJ2-1; 11 nucleotides align to TRBD2. CDR3 length: 18 residues. V was clipped by 0 bases and J by 0 bases; unmatched bases: 5. The germline V gene encodes CDR1 SGDLS and CDR2 YYNGEE. CDR3 in DNA: TGTGCCAGCAGCGTAGAGCCTAGCGGGGGGTACTCCTACAATGAGCAGTTCTTC. Amino acid sequence: CASSVEPSGGYSYNEQFF.

This clonotype is labeled medium-sized (0.01 to 0.1%). The V call is TRBV20-1, the J call TRBJ1-5; D not certain. The V gene's germline CDR1 is DFQATT and CDR2 SNEGSKA (reference sequence). CDR3 length: 14 residues. Trimming pared 6 bases from V and 7 bases from J, leaving 19 bases between. The CDR3: CSAQPGREHQPQHF. The CDR3 DNA is TGCAGTGCCCAGCCCGGGAGGGAGCACCAGCCCCAGCATTTT.

This clonotype was found a few times. The rearrangement joins TRBV18 to TRBJ2-3; D is perhaps TRBD2 (5 bases). The germline V gene encodes CDR1 KGHSH and CDR2 LQKENI. The CDR3 loop spans 14 amino acids. V was cut by 3 bases and J by 0 bases, with 7 bases left in between. CDR3 in amino acids: CASSPRTSTDTQYF. The CDR3 DNA is TGTGCCAGCTCACCTAGGACTAGCACAGATACGCAGTATTTT.

This clonotype was detected only a few times. The gene calls are TRBV28 and TRBJ1-2, with unresolved D. V lost 1 base and J 0 bases, leaving 12 bases between the germline ends. This CDR3 is 16 amino acids long. CDR1 and CDR2 from the germline V gene are MDHEN and SYDVKM. CDR3 sequence: CASSLSTLKSNYGYTF. CDR3 in DNA: TGTGCCAGCAGTTTATCGACACTCAAATCTAACTATGGCTACACCTTC.

The rearrangement joins TRBV29-1 to TRBJ1-2; no firm D call. V was pared by 4 bases and J by 0 bases, with 15 bases between. Germline CDR1 SQVTM, CDR2 ANQGSEA. The CDR3 covers 15 residues. CDR3 protein: CSVAPTAYSNYGYTF. CDR3 DNA sequence: TGCAGCGTTGCCCCAACAGCGTACTCTAACTATGGCTACACCTTC.

This clonotype came up many times. The J gene is TRBJ2-5, the V gene TRBV6-1, with unresolved D. The length of the CDR3 is 15 residues. Trimming cost V 1 base and J 1 base, with 10 bases left between them. Germline V gene sequence: CDR1 MNHNS, CDR2 SASEGT. As DNA, the CDR3 is TGTGCCAGCAGTGAAGGGTTTTGGGGCCAAGAGACCCAGTACTTC. Protein: CASSEGFWGQETQYF.

This clonotype was recorded many times. The rearrangement links TRBV20-1 to TRBJ2-3, with D possibly matching TRBD2 (6 bases). Trimming stripped 0 bases from V and 5 bases from J, with 18 bases between. The CDR3 is made up of 16 amino acids. Germline-derived CDR1 and CDR2 are DFQATT and SNEGSKA (reference sequence). This CDR3 reads CSARDPKGRAGDTQYF. DNA of the CDR3: TGCAGTGCTAGAGATCCGAAGGGGAGAGCGGGAGATACGCAGTATTTT.

The rearrangement uses TRBV7-2 and TRBJ2-7; D is undetermined. Germline CDR1 reads SGHTA; CDR2 reads FQGNSA. Trimming stripped 5 bases from V and 2 bases from J, with 13 bases between. The CDR3 has 14 amino acids. The CDR3 nucleotides are TGTGCCAGCAGCCAATATTCCACCGCCTACGAGCAGTACTTC. As protein: CASSQYSTAYEQYF. The complete variable domain, with remaining parts taken from reference TRBV7-2 and TRBJ2-7, reads GAGVSQSPSNKVTEKGKDVELRCDPISGHTALYWYRQSLGQGLEFLIYFQGNSAPDKSGLPSDRFSAERTGGSVSTLTIQRTQQEDSAVYLCASSQYSTAYEQYFGPGTRLTVT.

The V call is TRBV28, the J call TRBJ2-7; 11 positions match TRBD1. The CDR3 extends over 15 amino acids. CDR1 is MDHEN, CDR2 SYDVKM, per germline. Unmatched junction bases numbered 10, after V lost 6 bases and J lost 6 bases. The CDR3 nucleotides read TGTGCCAGCAGACCCTACTCGGGACAGGGGGGCGAGCAGTACTTC. This translates into CASRPYSGQGGEQYF.

The chain couples TRBV28 to TRBJ2-2; perhaps D is TRBD1 or TRBD2 (5 bases each). Germline CDR1 reads MDHEN; CDR2 reads SYDVKM. Trimming took off 6 bases at V and 2 bases at J, with 16 bases between the two ends. The CDR3 has 16 residues. In nucleotides, the CDR3 is TGTGCCAGCAGCCTCCCCGGGGCAGGCAACACCGGGGAGCTGTTTTTT. Translation gives CASSLPGAGNTGELFF.

This clonotype was seen a few times. The J gene is TRBJ1-1, the V gene TRBV4-2; weak D call: TRBD1 (6 bases). Germline CDR1 LGHNA, CDR2 YNFKEQ. With 3 bases removed from V and 6 bases from J, the gap between germline ends came to 20 bases. The CDR3 length is 16 residues. The CDR3 coding sequence is TGTGCCAGCAGCCAGCAGAGGGCCGGGGGGCTGGCTGAAGCTTTCTTT. This codes for CASSQQRAGGLAEAFF.

This clonotype appeared once. A read error is likely, as this CDR3 ends without the conserved phenylalanine or tryptophan. V is TRBV6-1 and J is TRBJ2-7, with 10 bases identical to TRBD2. V gave up 6 bases and J gave up 1 base; unmatched junction bases: 3. CDR3 length: 14 residues. Looked up from germline, CDR1 is MNHNS and CDR2 is SASEGT. CDR3 in amino acids: CASRLTSGSYEQYY. The DNA of the CDR3 is TGTGCCAGCAGGTTGACTAGCGGGTCCTACGAGCAGTACTAC.

The chain links TRBV19 to TRBJ2-5, with 8 bases fitting TRBD2. Germline CDR1 and CDR2: LNHDA and SQIVND (reference sequence). The J segment lost 3 bases and the V segment lost 6 bases, leaving 3 bases of the junction unmatched. CDR3 length: 13 residues. For the CDR3, the DNA is TGTGCCAGTAGGAGCGGGGGAGAAGAGACCCAGTACTTC. Its protein is CASRSGGEETQYF.

This clonotype has only a few counts. CDR3 protein: CASSPGTGKETQYF. The CDR3 DNA follows: TGTGCCAGCAGCCCCGGGACAGGGAAAGAGACCCAGTACTTC. The chain links TRBV7-6 to TRBJ2-5; TRBD1 agrees at 9 bases. The CDR3 contains 14 residues. The germline V gene has CDR1 SGHVS and CDR2 FNYEAQ. J was trimmed by 3 bases and V by 5 bases; bases with no gene match: 4. Together with reference TRBV7-6 and TRBJ2-5, the CDR3 gives the full variable domain: GAGVSQSPRYKVTKRGQDVALRCDPISGHVSLYWYRQALGQGPEFLTYFNYEAQQDKSGLPNDRFSAERPEGSISTLTIQRTEQRDSAMYRCASSPGTGKETQYFGPGTRLLVL.

This clonotype was seen ten or more times. The chain is built from TRBV4-2 and TRBJ2-6; no definite D call. The CDR3 sequence is 16 residues long. V was pared by 0 bases and J by 0 bases, with 6 bases between. Germline V gene lookup returns CDR1 LGHNA and CDR2 YNFKEQ. DNA of the CDR3: TGTGCCAGCAGCCAAGATGACCTCTCTGGGGCCAACGTCCTGACTTTC. Translated: CASSQDDLSGANVLTF.

This sequence joins TRBV7-8 and TRBJ1-5; no definite D call. V dropped 2 bases and J dropped 7 bases, with 15 bases sitting between them. This CDR3 region has 15 residues. Germline CDR1 is SGHVS and CDR2 is FQNEAQ. The CDR3 region is CASSLTHNTGQPQHF. DNA of the CDR3: TGTGCCAGCAGCTTAACGCACAACACGGGACAGCCCCAGCATTTT.

The table lists this clonotype with a few counts. The rearrangement uses TRBV6-5 and TRBJ2-2; possibly TRBD1 for D (5 bases). V was shortened by 7 bases and J by 3 bases, with 6 bases between the two germline ends. Germline V gene data show CDR1 as MNHEY and CDR2 as SVGAGI. This CDR3 contains 12 residues. The CDR3 DNA reads as TGTGCCAGCAAAGGGGACACCGGGGAGCTGTTTTTT. Amino acids: CASKGDTGELFF.

The rearrangement uses TRBV11-1 and TRBJ2-3; 7 bases map to TRBD2. The V and J ends lost 5 bases and 2 bases, in that order; junction bases with no gene match: 4. This CDR3 has 14 amino acids. Germline V gene lookup returns CDR1 SGHAT and CDR2 FQDESV (reference sequence). This CDR3 is CASSLREATDTQYF. CDR3 nucleotide sequence: TGTGCCAGCAGCCTCCGGGAGGCCACAGATACGCAGTATTTT.

This clonotype appeared many times. The chain links TRBV7-8 to TRBJ1-5; D remains unclear. Trimming shortened V by 2 bases and J by 3 bases, and 29 bases separated the two germline ends. This CDR3 has 21 residues. CDR1 SGHVS and CDR2 FQNEAQ come from the germline V gene. The CDR3 DNA is TGTGCCAGCAGCTTATCCCAGCCGGCCCTGACTAATCTTCGGTTCAATCAGCCCCAGCATTTT. Its translation is CASSLSQPALTNLRFNQPQHF.

This clonotype was seen ten or more times. This chain joins TRBV3-1 and TRBJ1-5; no clear D. CDR3 size: 14 residues. Looked up from germline, CDR1 is LGHDT and CDR2 is YNNKEL (reference sequence). Trimming pared 2 bases from V and 5 bases from J, leaving 10 bases between. This CDR3 is CASSQNVGDQPQHF. In nucleotides, the CDR3 is TGTGCCAGCAGCCAAAACGTTGGGGATCAGCCCCAGCATTTT.

V usage is TRBV5-1 and J usage is TRBJ2-2, with 9 positions matching TRBD2. Germline V gene lookup returns CDR1 SGHRS and CDR2 YFSETQ. The CDR3 totals 15 residues. V was clipped by 0 bases and J by 3 bases; unmatched bases: 0. As DNA, the CDR3 is TGCGCCAGCAGCTTGGGACTAGCGGACACCGGGGAGCTGTTTTTT. This gives the protein CASSLGLADTGELFF.

This clonotype has a handful of counts. J is TRBJ2-1 and V is TRBV7-3; possible D gene TRBD2, 5 bases. V was clipped by 8 bases and J by 6 bases, with 17 bases between them. There are 14 residues in the CDR3. In germline, CDR1 is SGHTA, CDR2 FQGTGA. CDR3 coding DNA: TGTGCCAGCCTTTACTCCCGGAGGAGCAATGAGCAGTTCTTC. Its translation is CASLYSRRSNEQFF.

The chain joins TRBV6-2 or TRBV6-3 to TRBJ1-1; D unclear. From germline, CDR1 is MNHEY and CDR2 SVGEGT. Trimming left V 1 base short and J 0 bases short, with 3 bases between. The CDR3 consists of 13 residues. The CDR3 DNA reads TGTGCCAGCAGTTACTTAGTGAACACTGAAGCTTTCTTT. It translates to CASSYLVNTEAFF.

This clonotype was detected a few times. This chain connects TRBV12-5 to TRBJ1-1; no clear D gene. The CDR3 is made up of 12 amino acids. With 7 bases removed from V and 2 bases from J, the gap between germline ends came to 8 bases. Germline V gene sequence: CDR1 LGHNT, CDR2 FRNRAP. The CDR3 loop reads CASAITNTEAFF. The CDR3 DNA sequence: TGTGCTAGTGCCATAACTAACACTGAAGCTTTCTTT.

This clonotype was counted many times. V usage is TRBV4-2 and J usage is TRBJ1-2; D may be TRBD1 (5 bases). In germline, CDR1 is LGHNA, CDR2 YNFKEQ. The V and J ends lost 3 bases and 4 bases respectively, with 12 bases between them. The CDR3 covers 14 residues. CDR3 protein: CASSQEGFGYGYTF. As DNA, the CDR3 is TGTGCCAGCAGCCAGGAGGGGTTCGGCTATGGCTACACCTTC.

This chain joins TRBV28 and TRBJ2-1, with D tentatively TRBD1 (5 bases). V was shortened by 5 bases and J by 0 bases, with 14 bases between the two germline ends. Germline values: CDR1 MDHEN, CDR2 SYDVKM. The CDR3 contains 16 residues. This CDR3 reads CASSLLDSISYNEQFF. The CDR3 nucleotides read TGTGCCAGCAGTCTCCTCGACAGCATCTCCTACAATGAGCAGTTCTTC.